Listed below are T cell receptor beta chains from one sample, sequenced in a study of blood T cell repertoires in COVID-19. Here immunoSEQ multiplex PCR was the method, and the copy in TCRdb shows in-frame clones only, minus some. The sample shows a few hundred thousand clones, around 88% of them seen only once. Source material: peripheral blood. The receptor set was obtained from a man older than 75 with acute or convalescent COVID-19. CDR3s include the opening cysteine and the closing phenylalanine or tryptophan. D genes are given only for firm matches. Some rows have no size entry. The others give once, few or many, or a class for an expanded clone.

CDR3aa: CASSEAPGAQETQYF
CDR3nt: TGTGCCAGCAGTGAAGCGCCGGGAGCTCAAGAGACCCAGTACTTC
v_gene: TRBV6-1
d_gene: NA
abundance: NA
j_gene: TRBJ2-5

CDR3aa: CASSHVTSGGADTQYF
CDR3nt: TGTGCCAGCAGCCACGTTACTAGCGGGGGGGCAGATACGCAGTATTTT
v_gene: TRBV4-2
d_gene: TRBD2
abundance: NA
j_gene: TRBJ2-3

CDR3aa: CASSQNSQAYEQYF
CDR3nt: TGCGCCAGCAGCCAAAACTCTCAAGCCTACGAGCAGTACTTC
v_gene: TRBV4-3
d_gene: NA
abundance: NA
j_gene: TRBJ2-7

CDR3aa: CASKLKGGGGGTEAFF
CDR3nt: TGTGCCAGCAAGCTTAAGGGAGGGGGAGGGGGAACTGAAGCTTTCTTT
v_gene: TRBV7-3
d_gene: NA
abundance: NA
j_gene: TRBJ1-1

CDR3aa: CASSLKRAWSTGELFF
CDR3nt: TGTGCCAGCAGCCTCAAGCGGGCGTGGAGCACCGGGGAGCTGTTTTTT
v_gene: TRBV4-2
d_gene: NA
abundance: NA
j_gene: TRBJ2-2

CDR3aa: CASRGNRAGNTEAFF
CDR3nt: TGTGCCAGCAGAGGGAACAGGGCCGGGAACACTGAAGCTTTCTTT
v_gene: TRBV2
d_gene: NA
abundance: NA
j_gene: TRBJ1-1

CDR3aa: CASSHRGQGPQHF
CDR3nt: TGTGCCAGCAGCCACCGCGGCCAGGGGCCCCAGCATTTT
v_gene: TRBV5-8
d_gene: NA
abundance: NA
j_gene: TRBJ1-5

CDR3aa: CASSITGMVTEAFF
CDR3nt: TGTGCCAGTAGTATTACAGGGATGGTTACTGAAGCTTTCTTT
v_gene: TRBV19
d_gene: NA
abundance: NA
j_gene: TRBJ1-1

CDR3aa: CASSLEVEQFF
CDR3nt: TGTGCCAGCAGCCTCGAGGTTGAGCAGTTCTTC
v_gene: TRBV28
d_gene: NA
abundance: NA
j_gene: TRBJ2-1

CDR3aa: CASSRRVHPYEQYF
CDR3nt: TGTGCCAGCAGTCGACGGGTGCATCCCTACGAGCAGTACTTC
v_gene: TRBV28
d_gene: NA
abundance: NA
j_gene: TRBJ2-7

CDR3aa: CASSLQYSNQPQHF
CDR3nt: TGTGCCAGCAGCCTTCAGTATAGCAATCAGCCCCAGCATTTT
v_gene: TRBV6-5
d_gene: NA
abundance: NA
j_gene: TRBJ1-5

CDR3aa: CASSSGNREKLFF
CDR3nt: TGTGCCAGCAGCTCAGGGAATCGAGAAAAACTGTTTTTT
v_gene: TRBV7-2
d_gene: NA
abundance: NA
j_gene: TRBJ1-4

CDR3aa: CASSIMGDSLAKNIQYF
CDR3nt: TGTGCCAGTAGTATTATGGGGGACAGTTTAGCCAAAAACATTCAGTACTTC
v_gene: TRBV19
d_gene: TRBD1
abundance: NA
j_gene: TRBJ2-4

CDR3aa: CSASLRRRQFF
CDR3nt: TGCAGTGCTTCGCTTAGACGGAGGCAGTTCTTC
v_gene: TRBV20-1
d_gene: NA
abundance: NA
j_gene: TRBJ2-1

CDR3aa: CSVEKDRYEQYF
CDR3nt: TGCAGCGTTGAGAAGGACAGATACGAGCAGTACTTC
v_gene: TRBV29-1
d_gene: NA
abundance: NA
j_gene: TRBJ2-7

CDR3aa: CASKTGGLMSNQPQHF
CDR3nt: TGTGCCAGCAAGACAGGGGGCTTGATGAGCAATCAGCCCCAGCATTTT
v_gene: TRBV2
d_gene: TRBD1
abundance: NA
j_gene: TRBJ1-5

CDR3aa: CASSPRGGSNQPQHF
CDR3nt: TGTGCCAGCAGTCCCCGGGGGGGTAGCAATCAGCCCCAGCATTTT
v_gene: TRBV27
d_gene: NA
abundance: NA
j_gene: TRBJ1-5

CDR3aa: CASSHRTLDRRRGTEAFF
CDR3nt: TGTGCCAGCAGCCACCGCACCTTGGACAGACGACGGGGTACTGAAGCTTTCTTT
v_gene: TRBV7-9
d_gene: NA
abundance: once
j_gene: TRBJ1-1

CDR3aa: CASSQQTGYGYTF
CDR3nt: TGTGCCAGCAGCCAACAGACAGGGTATGGCTACACCTTC
v_gene: TRBV14
d_gene: TRBD1
abundance: NA
j_gene: TRBJ1-2

CDR3aa: CSVRNLRASTDTQYF
CDR3nt: TGCAGCGTTCGTAATCTGCGTGCAAGCACAGATACGCAGTATTTT
v_gene: TRBV29-1
d_gene: NA
abundance: NA
j_gene: TRBJ2-3

CDR3aa: CASRDQGRYYGYTF
CDR3nt: TGTGCCAGTAGGGATCAGGGAAGATACTATGGCTACACCTTC
v_gene: TRBV19
d_gene: NA
abundance: few
j_gene: TRBJ1-2

CDR3aa: CASGTGSGNTIYF
CDR3nt: TGCGCCAGCGGGACAGGGTCTGGAAACACCATATATTTT
v_gene: TRBV5-1
d_gene: TRBD1
abundance: NA
j_gene: TRBJ1-3

CDR3aa: CASSDEIDTGELFF
CDR3nt: TGTGCCAGCAGTGACGAAATAGACACCGGGGAGCTGTTTTTT
v_gene: TRBV6-4
d_gene: NA
abundance: NA
j_gene: TRBJ2-2

CDR3aa: CASSPQGQGNTDTQYF
CDR3nt: TGTGCCAGCTCACCACAAGGGCAGGGTAATACAGATACGCAGTATTTT
v_gene: TRBV18
d_gene: NA
abundance: NA
j_gene: TRBJ2-3

CDR3aa: CASSGHLADTEAFF
CDR3nt: TGTGCCAGCAGTGGACATTTGGCAGACACTGAAGCTTTCTTT
v_gene: TRBV2
d_gene: NA
abundance: NA
j_gene: TRBJ1-1

CDR3aa: CASSGGSGGETQYF
CDR3nt: TGTGCCAGCAGTGGGGGCTCGGGCGGAGAGACCCAGTACTTC
v_gene: TRBV2
d_gene: NA
abundance: NA
j_gene: TRBJ2-5

CDR3aa: CASSLRTRSDLDTQYF
CDR3nt: TGTGCCAGCAGCTTAAGGACTAGGTCCGACCTAGATACGCAGTATTTT
v_gene: TRBV11-2
d_gene: TRBD2
abundance: NA
j_gene: TRBJ2-3

CDR3aa: CASSYSRRSQETQYF
CDR3nt: TGTGCCAGCAGTTACTCGAGACGGAGCCAAGAGACCCAGTACTTC
v_gene: TRBV6-5
d_gene: NA
abundance: NA
j_gene: TRBJ2-5

CDR3aa: CATERTGSSYNEQFF
CDR3nt: TGTGCCACCGAAAGAACGGGGAGCTCCTACAATGAGCAGTTCTTC
v_gene: TRBV28
d_gene: NA
abundance: NA
j_gene: TRBJ2-1

CDR3aa: CASSVHQGRGFSGANVLTF
CDR3nt: TGTGCCAGCAGCGTACATCAGGGTAGAGGATTCTCTGGGGCCAACGTCCTGACTTTC
v_gene: TRBV9
d_gene: NA
abundance: NA
j_gene: TRBJ2-6

CDR3aa: CASSRASQETQYF
CDR3nt: TGTGCCAGCTCACGGGCCAGTCAAGAGACCCAGTACTTC
v_gene: TRBV18
d_gene: NA
abundance: NA
j_gene: TRBJ2-5

CDR3aa: CASSLAGSNSPLHF
CDR3nt: TGCGCCAGCAGCTTGGCTGGGAGCAATTCACCCCTCCACTTT
v_gene: TRBV5-1
d_gene: NA
abundance: NA
j_gene: TRBJ1-6

CDR3aa: CASSRDLGTYEQYF
CDR3nt: TGTGCCAGTAGTAGGGACTTGGGGACCTACGAGCAGTACTTC
v_gene: TRBV19
d_gene: NA
abundance: NA
j_gene: TRBJ2-7

CDR3aa: CASSSGRGALYSNQPQHF
CDR3nt: TGTGCCAGCAGTTCCGGCAGGGGGGCCTTATATAGCAATCAGCCCCAGCATTTT
v_gene: TRBV6-2/TRBV6-3
d_gene: TRBD1
abundance: NA
j_gene: TRBJ1-5

CDR3aa: CASSPGYNSPLHF
CDR3nt: TGTGCCAGCAGTCCGGGATATAATTCACCCCTCCACTTT
v_gene: TRBV28
d_gene: NA
abundance: NA
j_gene: TRBJ1-6

CDR3aa: CASRGQGRNYGYTF
CDR3nt: TGTGCCAGCAGAGGACAGGGGCGGAACTATGGCTACACCTTC
v_gene: TRBV6-5
d_gene: TRBD1
abundance: NA
j_gene: TRBJ1-2

CDR3aa: CASQVFSGNTIYF
CDR3nt: TGTGCCAGCCAGGTTTTCTCTGGAAACACCATATATTTT
v_gene: TRBV6-6
d_gene: NA
abundance: NA
j_gene: TRBJ1-3

CDR3aa: CASWRPLSGANVLTF
CDR3nt: TGTGCCAGCTGGAGACCCCTCTCTGGGGCCAACGTCCTGACTTTC
v_gene: TRBV7-2
d_gene: NA
abundance: NA
j_gene: TRBJ2-6

CDR3aa: CASSRQVSDTQYF
CDR3nt: TGTGCCAGTAGTCGACAGGTGTCAGATACGCAGTATTTT
v_gene: TRBV19
d_gene: NA
abundance: NA
j_gene: TRBJ2-3

CDR3aa: CASSAGSLEKLFF
CDR3nt: TGTGCCAGCAGCGCGGGGAGTCTTGAAAAACTGTTTTTT
v_gene: TRBV5-5
d_gene: NA
abundance: NA
j_gene: TRBJ1-4

CDR3aa: CASSRQEGGTQPQHF
CDR3nt: TGTGCCAGCTCACGACAGGAAGGAGGCACCCAGCCCCAGCATTTT
v_gene: TRBV18
d_gene: NA
abundance: NA
j_gene: TRBJ1-5

CDR3aa: CASSFGQGSNGSPLHF
CDR3nt: TGTGCCAGCAGCTTCGGGCAGGGTTCGAATGGTTCACCCCTCCACTTT
v_gene: TRBV3-1/TRBV3-2
d_gene: NA
abundance: NA
j_gene: TRBJ1-6

CDR3aa: CASMGGTEAFF
CDR3nt: TGCGCCAGCATGGGGGGAACTGAAGCTTTCTTT
v_gene: TRBV5-1
d_gene: NA
abundance: NA
j_gene: TRBJ1-1

CDR3aa: CASSDGQGLKLFF
CDR3nt: TGCGCCAGCAGCGACGGACAGGGTTTAAAACTGTTTTTT
v_gene: TRBV5-1
d_gene: TRBD1
abundance: NA
j_gene: TRBJ1-4

CDR3aa: CASSPLRTAGEQFF
CDR3nt: TGTGCCAGCAGCCCCCTCCGAACGGCGGGAGAGCAGTTCTTC
v_gene: TRBV7-9
d_gene: NA
abundance: NA
j_gene: TRBJ2-1

CDR3aa: CASSFGGSEGQPQHF
CDR3nt: TGTGCCAGCAGCTTCGGCGGATCGGAGGGGCAGCCCCAGCATTTT
v_gene: TRBV7-9
d_gene: NA
abundance: NA
j_gene: TRBJ1-5

CDR3aa: CASVPGTGFYQANVLTF
CDR3nt: TGTGCCAGCGTACCGGGGACAGGGTTCTATCAGGCCAACGTCCTGACTTTC
v_gene: TRBV28
d_gene: TRBD1
abundance: NA
j_gene: TRBJ2-6

CDR3aa: CASSQELYTEAFF
CDR3nt: TGTGCCAGCAGTCAGGAACTTTACACTGAAGCTTTCTTT
v_gene: TRBV7-3
d_gene: NA
abundance: NA
j_gene: TRBJ1-1